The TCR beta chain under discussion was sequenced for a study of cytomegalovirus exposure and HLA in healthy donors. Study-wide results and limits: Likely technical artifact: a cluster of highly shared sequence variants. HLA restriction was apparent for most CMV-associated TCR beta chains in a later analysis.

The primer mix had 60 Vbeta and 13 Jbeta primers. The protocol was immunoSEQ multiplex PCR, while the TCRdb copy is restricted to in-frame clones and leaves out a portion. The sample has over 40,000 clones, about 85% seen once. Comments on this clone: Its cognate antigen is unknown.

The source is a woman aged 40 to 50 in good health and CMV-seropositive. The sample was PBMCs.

CDR3 region: CATSRGFFGTPDTGELFF. The CDR3 DNA is TGTGCCACCAGCAGAGGTTTCTTCGGGACACCAGACACCGGGGAGCTGTTTTTT. This chain links TRBV15 with TRBJ2-2, with D tentatively TRBD1 (6 bases). CDR1 LNHNV and CDR2 YYDKDF come from the germline V gene (reference sequence). The CDR3 length is 18 residues. The V end was cut by 1 base, the J end by 3 bases, with 18 bases between.